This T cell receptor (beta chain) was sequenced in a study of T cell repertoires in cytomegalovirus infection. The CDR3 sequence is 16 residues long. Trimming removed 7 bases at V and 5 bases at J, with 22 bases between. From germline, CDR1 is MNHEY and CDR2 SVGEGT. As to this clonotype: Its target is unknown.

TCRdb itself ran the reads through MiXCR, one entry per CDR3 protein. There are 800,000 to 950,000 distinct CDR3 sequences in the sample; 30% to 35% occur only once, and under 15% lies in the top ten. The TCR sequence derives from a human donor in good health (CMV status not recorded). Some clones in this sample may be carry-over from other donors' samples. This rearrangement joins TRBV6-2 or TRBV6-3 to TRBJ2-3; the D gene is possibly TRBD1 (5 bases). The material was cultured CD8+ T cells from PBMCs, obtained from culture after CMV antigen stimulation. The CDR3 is CASTLTGPAQVDTQYF. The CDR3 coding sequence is TGTGCCAGCACCCTAACAGGCCCGGCTCAAGTAGATACGCAGTATTTT.